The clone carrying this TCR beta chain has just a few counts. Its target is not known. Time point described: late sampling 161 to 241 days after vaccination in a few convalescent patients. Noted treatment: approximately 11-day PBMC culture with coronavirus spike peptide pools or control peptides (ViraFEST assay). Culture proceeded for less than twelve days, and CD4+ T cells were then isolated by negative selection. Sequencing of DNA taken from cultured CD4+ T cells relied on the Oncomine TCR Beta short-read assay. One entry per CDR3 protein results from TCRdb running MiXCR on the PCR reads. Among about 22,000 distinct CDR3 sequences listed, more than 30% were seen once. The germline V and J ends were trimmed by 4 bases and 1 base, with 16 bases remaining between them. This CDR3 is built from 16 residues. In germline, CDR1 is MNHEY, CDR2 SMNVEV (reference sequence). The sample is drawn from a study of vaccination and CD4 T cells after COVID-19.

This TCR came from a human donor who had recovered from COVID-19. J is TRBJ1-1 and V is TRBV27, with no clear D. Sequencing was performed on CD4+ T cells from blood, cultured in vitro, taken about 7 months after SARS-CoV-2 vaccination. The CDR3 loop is CASSSRTTDWNTEAFF. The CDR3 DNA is TGTGCCAGCAGTTCCCGCACGACCGATTGGAACACTGAAGCTTTCTTT.